The 22 T cell receptor beta chains below come from one sample, sequenced in a study of blood T cell repertoires in COVID-19. Sequenced by immunoSEQ multiplex PCR; TCRdb stores in-frame clones only, minus some. Counted here are 100,000 or so clones, more than 75% occurring once; the ten biggest clones make up roughly 4%. What was sequenced was peripheral blood. The origin of the receptors is a human donor in a cohort sampled during active COVID-19.

In this sample, this clone turned up once. The chain is built from TRBV6-5 and TRBJ2-2; 7 bases align to TRBD2. CDR3 length equals 15 residues. J lost 4 bases, V lost 6 bases, and 8 bases had no gene match. The V gene's germline CDR1 is MNHEY and CDR2 SVGAGI. CDR3 protein: CASRGDYRSTGELFF. CDR3 in DNA: TGTGCCAGCAGAGGGGACTATCGGAGCACCGGGGAGCTGTTTTTT.

V gene TRBV4-1 combines with J gene TRBJ2-5; 12 bases match TRBD2. There are 16 residues in the CDR3. The germline V gene has CDR1 MGHRA and CDR2 YSYEKL. V lost 4 bases, J lost 1 base, and 4 bases stayed unmatched. The CDR3 nucleotides read TGCGCCAGCAGCCCAACGACTAGCGGGGGCCAAGAGACCCAGTACTTC. Protein: CASSPTTSGGQETQYF.

As DNA, the CDR3 is TGTGCCAGCAGCCCGGCTCAGGGGGCTTTAGCAGGCTACACCTTC. This sequence encodes CASSPAQGALAGYTF. The gene calls are TRBV11-3 and TRBJ1-2; TRBD1 matches at 8 bases. Per germline, CDR1 SGHNT and CDR2 YENEEA. V lost 5 bases, J lost 8 bases, and 13 bases stayed unmatched. This CDR3 has 15 amino acids.

The V call is TRBV6-5, the J call TRBJ1-6; 10 nucleotides line up with TRBD1. Germline V CDR1 and CDR2: MNHEY, SVGAGI. The CDR3 is 14 amino acids. The V segment lost 7 bases and the J segment 10 bases; nucleotides outside the gene matches: 7. Here the CDR3 reads CASTQTGGLSPLHF. The CDR3 coding sequence is TGTGCCAGCACTCAGACAGGGGGCCTCTCACCCCTCCACTTT.

The gene calls are TRBV2 and TRBJ1-2; D is perhaps TRBD1 (5 bases). This CDR3 region has 15 residues. Germline CDR1 SNHLY, CDR2 FYNNEI. Between the trimmed V and J ends, which lost 9 bases and 5 bases, there was a span of 22 bases. CDR3 protein: CASRTNGGEGYGYTF. The CDR3 nucleotides are TGTGCCAGTCGCACGAACGGCGGGGAGGGGTATGGCTACACCTTC.

The J gene is TRBJ2-3, the V gene TRBV5-1; TRBD2 aligns across 7 bases. The CDR3 consists of 15 residues. Germline V CDR1 and CDR2: SGHRS, YFSETQ. V lost 2 bases to trimming and J lost 1 base; unmatched junction nucleotides: 4. CDR3 bases: TGCGCCAGCAGCTTCCGGGCGGGGGGCACAGATACGCAGTATTTT. This sequence encodes CASSFRAGGTDTQYF. The full variable domain, with the rest looked up from reference TRBV5-1 and TRBJ2-3, is KAGVTQTPRYLIKTRGQQVTLSCSPISGHRSVSWYQQTPGQGLQFLFEYFSETQRNKGNFPGRFSGRQFSNSRSEMNVSTLELGDSALYLCASSFRAGGTDTQYFGPGTRLTVL.

V is TRBV5-1 and J is TRBJ2-7; D may be TRBD1 (5 bases). The CDR3 totals 14 residues. Trimming left V 0 bases short and J 6 bases short, with 13 bases between. Germline lookup yields CDR1 SGHRS and CDR2 YFSETQ. The CDR3 coding sequence is TGCGCCAGCAGCTTGGCCCAGGCAGGGCGCGAGCAGTACTTC. The encoded protein is CASSLAQAGREQYF.

This rearrangement joins TRBV7-2 to TRBJ1-2, with 7 bases aligning to TRBD1. The V gene's germline CDR1 is SGHTA and CDR2 FQGNSA. V was clipped by 5 bases and J by 6 bases; unmatched bases: 12. This CDR3 has 15 amino acids. DNA of the CDR3: TGTGCCAGCAGCCCCACAGACAGGGTGGGTAATGGCTACACCTTC. Protein product: CASSPTDRVGNGYTF.

The rearrangement links TRBV5-1 to TRBJ1-3; 8 bases map to TRBD1. The CDR3 loop spans 15 amino acids. Germline lookup yields CDR1 SGHRS and CDR2 YFSETQ. Trimming took 4 bases from V and 4 from J; bases not matched to a gene: 7. The CDR3 loop is CASSPQGAFGNTIYF. DNA of the CDR3: TGCGCCAGCAGCCCCCAGGGGGCGTTCGGAAACACCATATATTTT.

Comment on this clone: The junction differs from germline at one of its ends, possibly a read error. The chain is built from TRBV28 and TRBJ1-2; perhaps TRBD1 as D (6 bases). Germline lookup yields CDR1 MDHEN and CDR2 SYDVKM. The CDR3 runs to 13 residues. The chain's CDR3 is CASSTPTLDDRLF. The CDR3 DNA reads as TGTGCCAGCAGTACCCCAACCCTTGACGACAGGTTGTTC.

The chain has TRBV5-4 and TRBJ2-2; 9 bases agree with TRBD1. Trimming cost V 5 bases and J 1 base; bases outside gene matches: 9. The germline V gene encodes CDR1 SGHNT and CDR2 YYREEE (reference sequence). This CDR3 region has 17 residues. CDR3 protein: CASRVGPGQGNTGELFF. CDR3 sequence (DNA): TGTGCCAGCAGAGTCGGACCGGGACAGGGGAACACCGGGGAGCTGTTTTTT.

The chain employs TRBV6-5 and TRBJ2-5, with D possibly matching TRBD1 (6 bases). Germline loops: CDR1 MNHEY, CDR2 SVGAGI. The CDR3 is 15 residues long. Between the trimmed V and J ends, which lost 8 bases and 2 bases, there was a span of 18 bases. CDR3 coding DNA: TGTGCCAGCCGACCCTTCGACAGGCAGCAAGAGACCCAGTACTTC. Translation gives CASRPFDRQQETQYF.

The chain recombines TRBV2 with TRBJ2-2; D is ambiguous. The CDR3 runs to 13 residues. V was trimmed by 6 bases and J by 5 bases, leaving 10 bases between them. Germline assignment: CDR1 SNHLY and CDR2 FYNNEI. The DNA of the CDR3 is TGTGCCAGCAGGATCACTCCTACCGGGGAGCTGTTTTTT. Its translation: CASRITPTGELFF.

The CDR3 coding sequence is TGTGCCAGCAGCCCCCTAGCGGGGGTCTACAATGAGCAGTTCTTC. It codes for CASSPLAGVYNEQFF. The rearrangement uses TRBV7-3 and TRBJ2-1; the match to TRBD2 covers 10 bases. V gave up 5 bases and J gave up 3 bases; unmatched junction bases: 4. The germline gives CDR1 SGHTA, CDR2 FQGTGA. The length of the CDR3 is 15 residues.

This clone was observed a few times. This rearrangement joins TRBV18 to TRBJ1-6; 8 bases match TRBD1. Germline-derived CDR1 and CDR2 are KGHSH and LQKENI. The V and J ends lost 3 bases and 7 bases, in that order; junction bases with no gene match: 8. CDR3 length: 16 amino acids. In DNA, the CDR3 is TGTGCCAGCTCACCCAAGACAGGGGCTCTAAATTCACCCCTCCACTTT. Amino acids: CASSPKTGALNSPLHF. Drawing the rest from reference TRBV18 and TRBJ1-6, the complete variable domain is NAGVMQNPRHLVRRRGQEARLRCSPMKGHSHVYWYRQLPEEGLKFMVYLQKENIIDESGMPKERFSAEFPKEGPSILRIQQVVRGDSAAYFCASSPKTGALNSPLHFGNGTRLTVT.

V is TRBV5-1 and J is TRBJ1-2; no clear D. Germline loops: CDR1 SGHRS, CDR2 YFSETQ. The CDR3 consists of 13 residues. With 0 bases removed from V and 4 bases from J, the gap between germline ends came to 7 bases. CDR3 loop: CASSLGLRYGYTF. The CDR3 region has the DNA TGCGCCAGCAGCTTGGGACTTCGCTATGGCTACACCTTC.

The chain carries TRBV6-5 and TRBJ1-1, with a possible D match to TRBD1 (6 bases). The length of the CDR3 is 14 residues. Germline CDR1 is MNHEY and CDR2 is SVGAGI. V lost 7 bases, J lost 5 bases, and 17 bases lay in between. The CDR3 loop is CASTSGVGYTEAFF. In nucleotides, the CDR3 is TGTGCCAGCACCTCAGGGGTAGGATATACTGAAGCTTTCTTT.

This rearrangement joins TRBV4-3 to TRBJ1-2; 7 positions agree with TRBD1. The CDR3 loop spans 15 amino acids. Germline-derived CDR1 and CDR2 are LGHNA and YSLEER. Trimming cost V 4 bases and J 2 bases; bases outside gene matches: 7. The CDR3 DNA reads as TGCGCCAGCAGCCCTCTCGACAGGGTAAACTATGGCTACACCTTC. It encodes CASSPLDRVNYGYTF.

The rearrangement uses TRBV9 and TRBJ2-3; 14 bases line up with TRBD2. After removal of 0 bases from V and 7 bases from J, the junction contained 10 bases not matched to a gene. The CDR3 sequence is 18 residues long. The V gene's germline CDR1 is SGDLS and CDR2 YYNGEE. In DNA, the CDR3 is TGTGCCAGCAGCGTAGGTGGACTAGCGGGGGGCGGGTTCAATACGCAGTATTTT. Protein sequence: CASSVGGLAGGGFNTQYF.

The chain couples TRBV4-3 to TRBJ2-2; 8 bases map to TRBD1. Germline lookup yields CDR1 LGHNA and CDR2 YSLEER. The length of the CDR3 is 16 residues. The V segment lost 2 bases and the J segment 2 bases; nucleotides outside the gene matches: 4. CDR3 in DNA: TGCGCCAGCAGCCAACCAGACAGGGGTAACACCGGGGAGCTGTTTTTT. Its protein product is CASSQPDRGNTGELFF.

V usage is TRBV14 and J usage is TRBJ2-3, with D unclear. Trimming stripped 6 bases from V and 4 bases from J, with 14 bases between. The length of the CDR3 is 14 residues. Germline loops: CDR1 SGHDN, CDR2 FVKESK. The CDR3, as DNA: TGTGCCAGCAGTCCCCTTGACGCGGCAGATACGCAGTATTTT. As protein: CASSPLDAADTQYF.

This chain connects TRBV3-1 (or the pseudogene TRBV3-2) to TRBJ1-2; D not resolved. Germline CDR1 LGHDT, CDR2 YNNKEL (reference sequence). The V gene lost 5 bases and the J gene lost 8 bases, with 24 bases spanning the gap. This CDR3 comprises 16 residues. CDR3 residues: CASSDPRTAGRRGYTF. The CDR3 coding sequence is TGTGCCAGCAGCGACCCCCGGACGGCGGGCAGAAGAGGCTACACCTTC.